This T cell receptor (beta chain) was recorded in a study of T cell responses to AZD1222 COVID-19 vaccine. Findings and limits, study-wide: Vaccine-related CD4 TCRs covered spike, predominating at 160-218 and 743-854. Donors in the cohort were predominantly white British and more often female, and clonal diversity was possibly underestimated.

Using immunoSEQ multiplex PCR, the repertoire was profiled, and TCRdb retains in-frame clones only, with some absent. The data show 140,000 to 150,000 clones, 75% to 90% seen once. J was trimmed by 4 bases and V by 3 bases; bases with no gene match: 7. CDR1 is MGHRA, CDR2 YSYEKL, per germline. The CDR3 has 15 amino acids. Concerning this clone: Its antigen remains unknown.

This rearrangement joins TRBV4-1 to TRBJ1-2, with 8 bases matching TRBD1. This clonotype originated in an adult in good health. Sequenced here: peripheral blood, sampled on day 0 of MenACWY control vaccination. CDR3 nucleotides: TGCGCCAGCAGCCACCCGCAGGGGGCGACCTATGGCTACACCTTC. Its translation is CASSHPQGATYGYTF.